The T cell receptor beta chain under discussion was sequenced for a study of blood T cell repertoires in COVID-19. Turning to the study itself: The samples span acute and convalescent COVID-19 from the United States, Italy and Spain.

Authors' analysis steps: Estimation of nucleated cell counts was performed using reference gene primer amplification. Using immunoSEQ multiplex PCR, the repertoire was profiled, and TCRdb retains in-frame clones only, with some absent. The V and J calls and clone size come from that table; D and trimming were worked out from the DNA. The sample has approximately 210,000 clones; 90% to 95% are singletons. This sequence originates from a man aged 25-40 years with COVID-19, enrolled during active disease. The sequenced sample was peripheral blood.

The CDR3 DNA reads as TGTGCCAGCAGCTTAGACGGGGGAGGATTCTATGGCTACACCTTC. It yields the protein CASSLDGGGFYGYTF. The chain carries TRBV7-9 and TRBJ1-2; possible D gene TRBD1, 5 bases. The germline V gene encodes CDR1 SEHNR and CDR2 FQNEAQ (reference sequence). The CDR3 covers 15 residues. V was clipped by 1 base and J by 4 bases, with 13 bases between them. Variable domain in full (rest from reference TRBV7-9 and TRBJ1-2): DTGVSQNPRHKITKRGQNVTFRCDPISEHNRLYWYRQTLGQGPEFLTYFQNEAQLEKSRLLSDRFSAERPKGSFSTLEIQRTEQGDSAMYLCASSLDGGGFYGYTFGSGTRLTVV.